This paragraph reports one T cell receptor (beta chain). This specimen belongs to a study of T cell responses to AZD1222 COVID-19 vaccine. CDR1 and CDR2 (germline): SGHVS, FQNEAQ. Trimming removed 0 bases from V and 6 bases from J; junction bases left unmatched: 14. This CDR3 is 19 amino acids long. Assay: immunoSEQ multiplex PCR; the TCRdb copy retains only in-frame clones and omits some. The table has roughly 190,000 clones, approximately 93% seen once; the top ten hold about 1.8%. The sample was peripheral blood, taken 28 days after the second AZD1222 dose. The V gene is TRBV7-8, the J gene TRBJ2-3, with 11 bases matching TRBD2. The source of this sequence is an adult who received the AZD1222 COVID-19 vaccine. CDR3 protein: CASSLAPAGSGRAVDTQYF. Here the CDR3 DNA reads TGTGCCAGCAGCTTAGCCCCCGCGGGTAGCGGGAGGGCCGTCGATACGCAGTATTTT.